The 26 T cell receptor beta chains presented below share a single source sample, sequenced in a study of a mutant IDH1 vaccine in newly diagnosed glioma. Stated time point: week 11, during vaccination. In the vaccine, a single dose held 300 ug of the mutant IDH1 20-mer peptide, along with topical imiquimod. Their antigen targets remain unknown. This table comes from immunoSEQ multiplex PCR, and its TCRdb copy is limited to in-frame clones, with some not included. The repertoire holds roughly 110,000 clones, 90% seen once, with 0.6% to 0.75% in the top ten. This specimen consisted of PBMCs, obtained from a glioma patient whose treatment included an IDH1 peptide vaccine. These receptors were taken from a woman in her fifties or sixties with glioma.

The V gene is TRBV7-9, the J gene TRBJ2-5; 8 bases line up with TRBD2. The germline CDR1 and CDR2 sequences are SEHNR and FQNEAQ (reference sequence). The CDR3 runs to 16 residues. Trimming removed 5 bases from V and 3 bases from J; junction bases left unmatched: 11. The CDR3 region has the DNA TGTGCCAGCAGCCCCGGAGGGCGGGAGGTAAAAGAGACCCAGTACTTC. Translated, it gives CASSPGGREVKETQYF.

The chain uses TRBV28 and TRBJ2-5; TRBD2 agrees at 12 bases. This CDR3 region has 14 residues. Trimming took 6 bases from V and 12 from J; bases not matched to a gene: 11. Germline V gene data show CDR1 as MDHEN and CDR2 as SYDVKM. CDR3 protein: CASSFWTSGKEEYF. CDR3 nucleotide sequence: TGTGCCAGCAGCTTCTGGACTAGCGGGAAGGAAGAGTACTTC.

The chain joins TRBV2 to TRBJ2-7; perhaps TRBD2 as D (6 bases). The CDR3 loop spans 12 amino acids. V lost 7 bases, J lost 3 bases, and 10 bases lay in between. Germline V lookup: CDR1 SNHLY, CDR2 FYNNEI. CDR3 sequence: CASNRESYEQYF. CDR3 bases: TGTGCCAGCAACCGGGAGAGCTACGAGCAGTACTTC. Looking up the rest from reference TRBV2 and TRBJ2-7 gives the full variable domain: EPEVTQTPSHQVTQMGQEVILRCVPISNHLYFYWYRQILGQKVEFLVSFYNNEISEKSEIFDDQFSVERPDGSNFTLKIRSTKLEDSAMYFCASNRESYEQYFGPGTRLTVT.

The chain combines TRBV19 with TRBJ1-1; 10 bases fit TRBD1. The CDR3 has 14 amino acids. The germline V gene has CDR1 LNHDA and CDR2 SQIVND (reference sequence). The J segment lost 3 bases and the V segment lost 6 bases, leaving 4 bases of the junction unmatched. CDR3 protein: CASRRQGADTEAFF. CDR3 DNA sequence: TGTGCCAGTAGAAGACAGGGGGCGGACACTGAAGCTTTCTTT. Full variable domain (rest looked up from reference TRBV19 and TRBJ1-1): DGGITQSPKYLFRKEGQNVTLSCEQNLNHDAMYWYRQDPGQGLRLIYYSQIVNDFQKGDIAEGYSVSREKKESFPLTVTSAQKNPTAFYLCASRRQGADTEAFFGQGTRLTVV.

In its sample, this clone was seen a few times. J is TRBJ1-5 and V is TRBV6-5; TRBD1 aligns across 8 bases. Germline-derived CDR1 and CDR2 are MNHEY and SVGAGI. V was clipped by 6 bases and J by 2 bases; unmatched bases: 6. This CDR3 has 15 amino acids. The CDR3: CASRGGQGGNQPQHF. Written as DNA, the CDR3 is TGTGCCAGCAGGGGCGGACAGGGCGGCAATCAGCCCCAGCATTTT.

This chain uses TRBV2 with TRBJ2-7; the match to TRBD2 covers 9 bases. CDR3 size: 17 residues. V lost 7 bases and J lost 0; bases outside the gene matches: 13. Looked up from germline, CDR1 is SNHLY and CDR2 is FYNNEI. CDR3 residues: CASKEVAGVSNSYEQYF. As DNA, the CDR3 is TGTGCCAGCAAAGAGGTAGCGGGAGTTTCCAACTCCTACGAGCAGTACTTC.

This clone was detected only once. V gene TRBV15 combines with J gene TRBJ1-2; 9 nucleotides line up with TRBD1. Germline V gene sequence: CDR1 LNHNV, CDR2 YYDKDF (reference sequence). CDR3 size: 14 residues. The junction had 5 bases not matched to a gene; V was cut back by 5 bases and J by 4 bases. CDR3 coding DNA: TGTGCCACCAGCCAGGACAGGGGTAGCTATGGCTACACCTTC. Its protein is CATSQDRGSYGYTF.

The V and J genes are TRBV4-1 and TRBJ2-7, with TRBD2 identical over 9 bases. Germline CDR1 is MGHRA and CDR2 is YSYEKL. Losses at the gene ends were 4 bases for V and 6 bases for J; bases not matched to a gene: 7. The CDR3 covers 14 residues. The CDR3 DNA reads TGCGCCAGCAGCCTCTATAGCGGGAGTCTCGAGCAGTACTTC. Protein sequence: CASSLYSGSLEQYF.

The chain carries TRBV5-4 and TRBJ2-5, with a possible D match to TRBD1 (8 bases). The V end was cut by 5 bases, the J end by 7 bases, with 21 bases between. The CDR3 runs 15 residues. CDR1 is SGHNT and CDR2 is YYREEE in the germline V gene (reference sequence). The CDR3 spells CASRRTGRDVGTQYF. The CDR3 DNA sequence: TGTGCCAGCAGGCGGACAGGGAGGGATGTGGGGACCCAGTACTTC.

The V and J genes are TRBV18 and TRBJ2-7; maybe TRBD2 (5 bases). V gave up 3 bases and J gave up 3 bases, with 15 bases separating them. The length of the CDR3 is 15 residues. CDR1 is KGHSH and CDR2 is LQKENI in the germline V gene. For the CDR3, the DNA is TGTGCCAGCTCACCTGGACTCCGAACCTTCTACGAGCAGTACTTC. As protein: CASSPGLRTFYEQYF.

This chain uses TRBV5-4 with TRBJ2-2; possible D gene TRBD1, 5 bases. V lost 4 bases, J lost 7 bases, and 8 bases lay in between. Germline V gives CDR1 SGHNT, CDR2 YYREEE (reference sequence). The CDR3 is 12 residues long. The CDR3 bases are TGTGCCAGCAGCCCTCAGGGCGGGGAGCTGTTTTTT. Its protein product is CASSPQGGELFF.

The chain has TRBV19 and TRBJ1-2; TRBD1 is a possible D gene (6 bases). The length of the CDR3 is 14 residues. Germline loops: CDR1 LNHDA, CDR2 SQIVND (reference sequence). V shed 6 bases and J shed 4 bases, with 15 bases lying between them. In DNA, the CDR3 is TGTGCCAGTAGCCCTAGAGGGGGAGGCTATGGCTACACCTTC. Encoded protein: CASSPRGGGYGYTF.

The CDR3 DNA follows: TGCGCCAGCAGCTTCACAGCGGGAGGTTACAATGAGCAGTTCTTC. Residues: CASSFTAGGYNEQFF. This rearrangement joins TRBV5-1 to TRBJ2-1; the match to TRBD2 covers 9 bases. The CDR3 has 15 amino acids. V was clipped by 2 bases and J by 4 bases; unmatched bases: 4. From germline, CDR1 is SGHRS and CDR2 YFSETQ.

Only one count was recorded for this clone. The V call is TRBV5-1, the J call TRBJ1-4; TRBD1 agrees at 9 bases. The CDR3 consists of 15 residues. The V gene's germline CDR1 is SGHRS and CDR2 YFSETQ. V trimming: 4 bases; J trimming: 5 bases; junction bases outside the gene matches: 6. CDR3 DNA sequence: TGCGCCAGCAGCCCGACCGGGACAGGGAATGAAAAACTGTTTTTT. Protein product: CASSPTGTGNEKLFF.

The chain couples TRBV5-4 to TRBJ1-4; the D gene is possibly TRBD1 (6 bases). The CDR3 contains 15 residues. V shed 5 bases and J shed 1 base, with 12 bases lying between them. Germline V gene sequence: CDR1 SGHNT, CDR2 YYREEE (reference sequence). Here the CDR3 DNA reads TGTGCCAGCAGACGGGACATCGGAACTAATGAAAAACTGTTTTTT. It translates to CASRRDIGTNEKLFF.

The chain uses TRBV4-2 and TRBJ2-4; TRBD1 is a possible D gene (7 bases). CDR3 length: 17 amino acids. The V gene lost 0 bases and the J gene lost 8 bases, with 20 bases spanning the gap. The germline V gene encodes CDR1 LGHNA and CDR2 YNFKEQ. In DNA, the CDR3 is TGTGCCAGCAGCCAAGATTTCGACGCAGGGGGAGGATACATTCAGTACTTC. Its translation is CASSQDFDAGGGYIQYF.

V usage is TRBV28 and J usage is TRBJ1-1; D might be TRBD1 (6 bases). Germline V gene data show CDR1 as MDHEN and CDR2 as SYDVKM. The CDR3 consists of 13 residues. Trimming stripped 3 bases from V and 6 bases from J, with 11 bases between. CDR3: CASSFPGESEAFF. Written as DNA, the CDR3 is TGTGCCAGCAGTTTCCCAGGGGAGTCTGAAGCTTTCTTT. Based on the CDR3 plus reference TRBV28 and TRBJ1-1, the full variable domain is DVKVTQSSRYLVKRTGEKVFLECVQDMDHENMFWYRQDPGLGLRLIYFSYDVKMKEKGDIPEGYSVSREKKERFSLILESASTNQTSMYLCASSFPGESEAFFGQGTRLTVV.

The chain uses TRBV28 and TRBJ2-4; D not certain. Germline lookup yields CDR1 MDHEN and CDR2 SYDVKM. The CDR3 contains 11 residues. The V and J ends lost 8 bases and 8 bases respectively, with 10 bases between them. The CDR3 bases are TGTGCCAGCTCGGCCAGGTACATTCAGTACTTC. This codes for CASSARYIQYF.

This clone was picked up one time. This chain uses TRBV25-1 with TRBJ2-7; D not certain. The CDR3 extends over 13 amino acids. Trimming shortened V by 4 bases and J by 6 bases, and 13 bases separated the two germline ends. CDR1 is MGHDK, CDR2 SYGVNS, per germline. This chain's CDR3 is CASSGPSRLEQYF. The CDR3 region has the DNA TGTGCCAGCAGTGGGCCTAGTCGTCTCGAGCAGTACTTC.

The CDR3 DNA is TGTGCCAGCAGTTTAACCACCATGAACACTGAAGCTTTCTTT. Encoded protein: CASSLTTMNTEAFF. V and J are TRBV28 and TRBJ1-1; D is unclear. Trimming took off 2 bases at V and 0 bases at J, with 7 bases between the two ends. Germline assignment: CDR1 MDHEN and CDR2 SYDVKM. The CDR3 is made up of 14 amino acids.

The V call is TRBV27, the J call TRBJ1-1; no clear D gene. V lost 2 bases and J lost 1, with 8 bases in between. There are 14 residues in the CDR3. CDR1 MNHEY and CDR2 SMNVEV come from the germline V gene (reference sequence). CDR3 protein: CASSLGRQNTEAFF. CDR3 DNA: TGTGCCAGCAGTTTAGGACGGCAGAACACTGAAGCTTTCTTT.

CDR3 DNA sequence: TGTGCCAGCAGCTCCACTCCCGGGACAGTGACAAGGGACTACACCTTC. It codes for CASSSTPGTVTRDYTF. This chain connects TRBV13 to TRBJ1-2; 7 bases are shared with TRBD1. Germline V gene sequence: CDR1 PRHDT, CDR2 FYEKMQ (reference sequence). CDR3 size: 16 residues. With 4 bases clipped from V and 10 bases from J, the junction kept 18 bases outside the gene matches.

The rearrangement uses TRBV9 and TRBJ2-3; D might be TRBD2 (6 bases). Germline V lookup: CDR1 SGDLS, CDR2 YYNGEE. The CDR3 totals 16 residues. Trimming removed 0 bases from V and 5 bases from J, with 16 bases in between. The CDR3 region is CASSVGPSEWGDTQYF. In DNA form, the CDR3 reads TGTGCCAGCAGCGTAGGTCCTAGCGAGTGGGGAGATACGCAGTATTTT.

The J gene is TRBJ1-5, the V gene TRBV19, with 7 positions matching TRBD1. Germline-derived CDR1 and CDR2 are LNHDA and SQIVND (reference sequence). The V segment lost 5 bases and the J segment 3 bases; nucleotides outside the gene matches: 13. The CDR3 is 17 residues long. The CDR3 loop reads CASSFLGDSQFNQPQHF. Here the CDR3 DNA reads TGTGCCAGTAGTTTTTTAGGGGACAGCCAATTCAATCAGCCCCAGCATTTT.

The V gene is TRBV6-1, the J gene TRBJ2-5, with D tentatively TRBD1 or TRBD2 (7 bases each). Germline CDR1 and CDR2: MNHNS and SASEGT. Trimming pared 4 bases from V and 5 bases from J, leaving 20 bases between. The CDR3 runs 16 residues. CDR3: CASSALSTGRDETQYF. The CDR3 region has the DNA TGTGCCAGCAGTGCGCTCTCGACAGGGAGGGATGAGACCCAGTACTTC.

The chain joins TRBV5-1 to TRBJ2-1, with 12 bases that match TRBD2. This CDR3 comprises 16 residues. Looked up from germline, CDR1 is SGHRS and CDR2 is YFSETQ. V lost 4 bases to trimming and J lost 8 bases; unmatched junction nucleotides: 10. CDR3 nucleotides: TGCGCCAGCAGCCTCCTAGCGGGAGGGCCTAAGGATGAGCAGTTCTTC. Amino acids: CASSLLAGGPKDEQFF.